This entry is about one TCR beta chain. Its antigen is currently unknown. The data originate from a study of OX40 agonist ivuxolimab in advanced cancers. Overall study: Patients were dosed intravenously with ivuxolimab at 0.01 to 10 mg/kg every 2 weeks.

The germline gives CDR1 SGHAT, CDR2 FQNNGV. V was cut by 4 bases and J by 10 bases, with 20 bases left in between. The CDR3 extends over 15 amino acids. Study-wide findings and caveats: Low normalized T-cell clonal expansion also characterized some of the nonresponders.

This table comes from immunoSEQ multiplex PCR, and its TCRdb copy is limited to in-frame clones, with some not included. This table holds fewer than 70,000 clones, about 90% found once. This specimen was CD4+ or CD8+ T cells sorted from blood, taken in a trial of the OX40 agonist ivuxolimab. The clonotype comes from an adult with an advanced solid tumor such as melanoma, head and neck, liver or kidney cancer. The chain couples TRBV11-2 to TRBJ2-1; D is uncertain. The CDR3 bases are TGTGCCAGCAGCTACCGGGTGGGCCAGCAATACGAGCAGTTCTTC. Protein: CASSYRVGQQYEQFF.